Below are 32 T cell receptor beta chains sequenced from a single sample in a study of immune heterogeneity within non-small cell lung tumors (dated by TCRdb to 2017 to 2018). The TCR template was genomic DNA extracted from bulk tumor tissue, and roughly 590 ng of gDNA was amplified for each sample. Multiple biopsies per primary tumor were taken during surgery, spaced as far apart as possible within the tumor mass. The study cohort was described as untreated, and the patients were newly diagnosed NSCLC cases having curative surgery. The instrument was a HiSeq X Ten. The TCR beta CDR3 region was amplified with a multiplex PCR system whose first round of approximately 10 cycles used 32 V-gene forward primers and 13 J-gene reverse primers. TCRdb reworked the public reads: Q25 trimming with fastp, MiXCR clone assembly, productive beta chains retained. Each entry is one CDR3 protein sequence, shown with its most common DNA and genes. This sample has roughly 10,000 distinct CDR3 sequences in its table, and around 17% of those were observed once. The top ten constitute 3% to 4% of the sample.

Material for sequencing was lung tumor tissue. Receptors were obtained from a middle-aged man with non-small cell lung cancer.

The sample holds many counts of this clonotype. V is TRBV10-3 and J is TRBJ2-5; D remains ambiguous. CDR1 and CDR2 (germline): ENHRY, SYGVKD. Trimming cost V 2 bases and J 5 bases, with 6 bases left between them. This CDR3 comprises 12 residues. CDR3 sequence (DNA): TGTGCCATCAGTGAGAGGCAGGAGACCCAGTACTTC. Amino acids: CAISERQETQYF.

A few counts support this clonotype. V and J are TRBV15 and TRBJ1-1, with 7 bases that match TRBD1. Germline loops: CDR1 LNHNV, CDR2 YYDKDF (reference sequence). Losses at the gene ends were 3 bases for V and 0 bases for J; bases not matched to a gene: 7. The CDR3 has 16 residues. CDR3 nucleotides: TGTGCCACCAGCAGGAAAGTGGGACAGTTGAACACTGAAGCTTTCTTT. Protein: CATSRKVGQLNTEAFF.

This clonotype has a single count. The V call is TRBV6-1, the J call TRBJ2-2; 8 bases agree with TRBD1. Germline V CDR1 and CDR2: MNHNS, SASEGT. Germline trimming cut 7 bases from V and 4 bases from J; bases unmatched to any gene: 5. This CDR3 is 14 amino acids long. The CDR3 region has the DNA TGTGCCAGCACCGGACAGGGTCGCACCGGGGAGCTGTTTTTT. Translating gives CASTGQGRTGELFF.

Concerning this clonotype: One junction end does not reproduce the germline sequence, and a read error may be involved. This CDR3 reads CASSYSDRVVTGGLVF. DNA of the CDR3: TGTGCCAGCAGTTACTCCGACAGGGTTGTCACCGGGGGGCTGGTTTTT. The chain joins TRBV6-2 or TRBV6-3 to TRBJ2-2; either TRBD1 or TRBD2 may supply D (7 bases each). CDR3 length: 16 residues. CDR1 is MNHEY, CDR2 SVGEGT, per germline.

Of note for this clonotype: A read error is possible here, since a much larger clone lies one base away. The V and J genes are TRBV5-1 and TRBJ2-2; D is perhaps TRBD2 (6 bases). The CDR3 extends over 16 amino acids. The germline CDR1 and CDR2 sequences are SGHRS and YFSETQ. The CDR3 nucleotides read TGCGCCAGCAGCACTCGGCCGGGGACCGACACCGGGGGGCTGTTTTTT. Its translation is CASSTRPGTDTGGLFF. The whole variable domain, remainder taken from reference TRBV5-1 and TRBJ2-2, is KAGVTQTPRYLIKTRGQQVTLSCSPISGHRSVSWYQQTPGQGLQFLFEYFSETQRNKGNFPGRFSGRQFSNSRSEMNVSTLELGDSALYLCASSTRPGTDTGGLFFGEGSRLTVL.

This clonotype is judged medium-sized (0.01 to 0.1%). The gene calls are TRBV20-1 and TRBJ2-3; TRBD2 matches 11 bases. Losses at the gene ends were 4 bases for V and 0 bases for J; bases not matched to a gene: 9. This CDR3 comprises 17 residues. CDR1 DFQATT and CDR2 SNEGSKA come from the germline V gene (reference sequence). The CDR3 protein is CSAKKLAGDWSTDTQYF. The CDR3 coding sequence is TGCAGTGCTAAAAAACTAGCGGGAGATTGGAGCACAGATACGCAGTATTTT.

This clonotype was counted ten times or more. The DNA for the CDR3 is TGTGCCAGCAGCTTAACCGGGCTCCAAGAGACCCAGTACTTC. Translation gives CASSLTGLQETQYF. The rearrangement links TRBV7-9 to TRBJ2-5; D ambiguous. The CDR3 extends over 14 amino acids. Trimming removed 2 bases at V and 1 base at J, with 8 bases between. Per the germline V gene, CDR1 is SEHNR and CDR2 is FQNEAQ (reference sequence).

V usage is TRBV10-3 and J usage is TRBJ2-7; 10 bases match TRBD1. The J segment lost 6 bases and the V segment lost 2 bases, leaving 4 bases of the junction unmatched. Germline values: CDR1 ENHRY, CDR2 SYGVKD. There are 14 residues in the CDR3. CDR3 loop: CAISEDRGRIEQYF. The CDR3 nucleotides are TGTGCCATCAGTGAGGACAGGGGGCGCATCGAGCAGTACTTC.

This clonotype appeared many times. This chain joins TRBV7-9 and TRBJ2-7; 7 bases map to TRBD1. The junction had 6 bases not matched to a gene; V was cut back by 2 bases and J by 5 bases. Germline CDR1 SEHNR, CDR2 FQNEAQ (reference sequence). This CDR3 is 14 amino acids long. CDR3 sequence reads: CASSLRSQGDEQYF. The CDR3 DNA follows: TGTGCCAGCAGCTTACGGTCTCAGGGGGACGAGCAGTACTTC.

By share, this clonotype ranks as medium-sized. This sequence joins TRBV24-1 and TRBJ2-7; 7 positions agree with TRBD1. Per germline, CDR1 KGHDR and CDR2 SFDVKD. Trimming cost V 4 bases and J 3 bases; bases outside gene matches: 14. The CDR3 is made up of 17 amino acids. CDR3 sequence (DNA): TGTGCCACCAGTGACTCACCCCTCGACAGGGCAAACTACGAGCAGTACTTC. This codes for CATSDSPLDRANYEQYF.

This clonotype was detected many times. The chain recombines TRBV7-9 with TRBJ2-7, with 10 positions matching TRBD1. CDR1 is SEHNR, CDR2 FQNEAQ, per germline (reference sequence). Losses at the gene ends were 5 bases for V and 5 bases for J; bases not matched to a gene: 12. This CDR3 spans 16 amino acids. This CDR3 is CASSPGQGGESDEQYF. DNA of the CDR3: TGTGCCAGCAGCCCCGGACAGGGGGGGGAGTCGGACGAGCAGTACTTC.

This clonotype was recorded many times. The J gene is TRBJ1-3, the V gene TRBV5-1, with 10 bases identical to TRBD1. J lost 4 bases, V lost 3 bases, and 13 bases had no gene match. CDR3 length equals 18 residues. CDR1 and CDR2 from the germline V gene are SGHRS and YFSETQ. DNA for the CDR3: TGCGCCAGCAGCTACCGTCCCGGGACAGGGGTTGAAGGAAACACCATATATTTT. It encodes CASSYRPGTGVEGNTIYF.

By sample fraction, this clonotype is medium-sized (0.01 to 0.1%). As DNA, the CDR3 is TGCAGTGCGCGCGGGGCTGCCGAGCAGTACTTC. It is translated as CSARGAAEQYF. The V call is TRBV20-1, the J call TRBJ2-7; TRBD2 might be the D (6 bases). Germline assignment: CDR1 DFQATT and CDR2 SNEGSKA (reference sequence). The ends were cut back, 6 bases at V and 6 bases at J, with 12 bases in the middle. This CDR3 has 11 amino acids.

This clonotype was counted at least ten times. The V and J genes are TRBV10-1 and TRBJ2-3; tentative D call: TRBD2 (5 bases). CDR3 size: 13 residues. Trimming cost V 2 bases and J 6 bases, with 9 bases left between them. In germline, CDR1 is WNHNN, CDR2 SYGVQD (reference sequence). CDR3 nucleotide sequence: TGCGCCAGCAGTGAGCCCACGGGGGATACGCAGTATTTT. Translating it yields CASSEPTGDTQYF.

The sample holds many counts of this clonotype. V usage is TRBV7-8 and J usage is TRBJ2-6; possibly TRBD1 for D (6 bases). The germline gives CDR1 SGHVS, CDR2 FQNEAQ. Trimming removed 5 bases at V and 0 bases at J, with 17 bases between. The CDR3 runs 18 residues. CDR3 residues: CASSQWTAPISGANVLTF. The CDR3 DNA follows: TGTGCCAGCAGCCAGTGGACAGCACCGATCTCTGGGGCCAACGTCCTGACTTTC.

The sample holds many counts of this clonotype. V is TRBV11-3 and J is TRBJ2-1, with TRBD2 matching over 7 bases. Germline V lookup: CDR1 SGHNT, CDR2 YENEEA. J lost 2 bases, V lost 3 bases, and 4 bases had no gene match. The length of the CDR3 is 15 residues. CDR3 DNA: TGTGCCAGCAGCTTTGGGGGGGAGACCTACAATGAGCAGTTCTTC. Amino acids: CASSFGGETYNEQFF.

The chain links TRBV12-3 or TRBV12-4 to TRBJ2-5, with 12 bases fitting TRBD2. V shed 6 bases and J 4 bases; nucleotides not matched to a gene: 6. CDR3 length equals 15 residues. CDR3 sequence (DNA): TGTGCCAGCAGCGCGGGACTAGCGGGCGGAGAGACCCAGTACTTC. Amino acids: CASSAGLAGGETQYF.

By sample share, this clonotype is medium-sized. The chain carries TRBV6-2 or TRBV6-3 and TRBJ2-7; 7 positions match TRBD2. Trimming cost V 8 bases and J 3 bases; bases outside gene matches: 10. Germline CDR1 reads MNHEY; CDR2 reads SVGEGT. The CDR3 consists of 14 residues. The CDR3 loop reads CASCPGLVVYEQYF. CDR3 coding DNA: TGTGCCAGCTGTCCCGGACTAGTAGTCTACGAGCAGTACTTC.

This clonotype was seen many times. The CDR3, as DNA: TGTGCCAGCAGCACCGAGGCCGGGACAGGTTCCTACGAGCAGTACTTC. Residues: CASSTEAGTGSYEQYF. The chain uses TRBV7-9 and TRBJ2-7; 8 bases agree with TRBD1. V lost 5 bases, J lost 1 base, and 10 bases stayed unmatched. This CDR3 region has 16 residues. Germline CDR1 is SEHNR and CDR2 is FQNEAQ (reference sequence).

This clonotype rates as medium-sized. This chain links TRBV27 with TRBJ1-2; D is ambiguous. Germline V gene data show CDR1 as MNHEY and CDR2 as SMNVEV (reference sequence). CDR3 length equals 20 residues. Trimming stripped 2 bases from V and 0 bases from J, with 25 bases between. The CDR3 bases are TGTGCCAGCAGTTTACGACGTGGGCGACGTTTTCCTAAAGCTAACTATGGCTACACCTTC. Protein product: CASSLRRGRRFPKANYGYTF.

The V gene is TRBV5-6, the J gene TRBJ2-3; D not resolved. Germline V lookup: CDR1 SGHDT, CDR2 YYEEEE. The germline V and J ends were trimmed by 0 bases and 0 bases, with 8 bases remaining between them. CDR3 length equals 15 residues. The CDR3 loop is CASSLEQTSTDTQYF. The CDR3, as DNA: TGTGCCAGCAGCTTGGAACAAACTAGCACAGATACGCAGTATTTT.

This chain links TRBV5-6 with TRBJ1-4, with 9 bases that match TRBD1. The V segment lost 4 bases and the J segment 3 bases; nucleotides outside the gene matches: 4. In germline, CDR1 is SGHDT, CDR2 YYEEEE. This CDR3 comprises 15 residues. As DNA, the CDR3 is TGTGCCAGCAGCGAGGACAGGGGACCTAATGAAAAACTGTTTTTT. Translated: CASSEDRGPNEKLFF.

Relative to its sample, this clonotype is medium-sized. The chain has TRBV12-3 or TRBV12-4 and TRBJ2-7; TRBD2 matches 9 bases. Trimming took 1 base from V and 6 from J; bases not matched to a gene: 4. The CDR3 has 14 amino acids. CDR3 protein: CASSLEAGGREQYF. Written as DNA, the CDR3 is TGTGCCAGCAGTTTAGAAGCGGGAGGCCGCGAGCAGTACTTC.

As regards this clonotype: A read error may be the cause here, since a much bigger clone is one base away. The chain carries TRBV5-5 and TRBJ2-1; 12 positions match TRBD2. There are 14 residues in the CDR3. Germline V gives CDR1 SGHKS, CDR2 YYEKEE (reference sequence). The V segment lost 2 bases and the J segment 10 bases; nucleotides outside the gene matches: 4. The DNA of the CDR3 is TGTGCCAGCAGCTTCGGACTAGCGGGATACGAGCAGTTCTTC. Its translation: CASSFGLAGYEQFF. Complete variable domain (other parts from reference TRBV5-5 and TRBJ2-1): DAGVTQSPTHLIKTRGQQVTLRCSPISGHKSVSWYQQVLGQGPQFIFQYYEKEERGRGNFPDRFSARQFPNYSSELNVNALLLGDSALYLCASSFGLAGYEQFFGPGTRLTVL.

By share of the sample, this clonotype is medium-sized. CDR3 in DNA: TGCGCCAGCAGCTTGTCCCGCGGGGCAGAGAACGGGGAGCTGTTTTTT. This encodes CASSLSRGAENGELFF. The chain couples TRBV5-1 to TRBJ2-2; a weak D match, TRBD2 (6 bases). Germline V gives CDR1 SGHRS, CDR2 YFSETQ. The CDR3 runs 16 residues. V dropped 1 base and J dropped 7 bases, with 17 bases sitting between them.

This clonotype was counted ten times or more. CDR3 sequence reads: CASSIADRGIMINYGYTF. The CDR3 DNA reads as TGTGCCAGTAGTATCGCCGACAGGGGAATAATGATTAACTATGGCTACACCTTC. The chain combines TRBV19 with TRBJ1-2; TRBD1 matches 8 bases. Germline CDR1 LNHDA, CDR2 SQIVND (reference sequence). Trimming at V came to 3 bases and at J to 1 base, leaving 13 bases not matched to a gene. This CDR3 contains 18 residues.

This clonotype appeared many times. The V gene is TRBV12-5, the J gene TRBJ2-1; unclear D gene. Trimming removed 6 bases from V and 9 bases from J, with 12 bases in between. The CDR3 is 12 residues long. From germline, CDR1 is LGHNT and CDR2 FRNRAP. The CDR3 spells CASGLGWGEQFF. CDR3 bases: TGTGCTAGTGGCCTGGGCTGGGGTGAGCAGTTCTTC. The full variable domain, its missing parts supplied by reference TRBV12-5 and TRBJ2-1, is DARVTQTPRHKVTEMGQEVTMRCQPILGHNTVFWYRQTMMQGLELLAYFRNRAPLDDSGMPKDRFSAEMPDATLATLKIQPSEPRDSAVYFCASGLGWGEQFFGPGTRLTVL.

At least ten counts were recorded for this clonotype. The chain recombines TRBV2 with TRBJ2-3; 12 bases match TRBD2. Germline V gene sequence: CDR1 SNHLY, CDR2 FYNNEI. V lost 4 bases to trimming and J lost 3 bases; unmatched junction nucleotides: 2. The CDR3 consists of 15 residues. For the CDR3, the DNA is TGTGCCAGCAGTGCACTAGCGGGGGGTACAGATACGCAGTATTTT. Amino acids: CASSALAGGTDTQYF.

This clonotype has ten or more counts. CDR3 residues: CASSGDSGNYGYTF. As DNA, the CDR3 is TGCGCCAGCAGCGGTGACAGTGGGAACTATGGCTACACCTTC. J is TRBJ1-2 and V is TRBV4-1, with a possible D match to TRBD1 (5 bases). This CDR3 comprises 14 residues. Per germline, CDR1 MGHRA and CDR2 YSYEKL. V was pared by 5 bases and J by 2 bases, with 12 bases between.

This chain uses TRBV30 with TRBJ2-3; 10 positions agree with TRBD1. This CDR3 region has 15 residues. The J segment lost 5 bases and the V segment lost 0 bases, leaving 5 bases of the junction unmatched. CDR1 GTSNPN and CDR2 SVGIG come from the germline V gene (reference sequence). Here the CDR3 DNA reads TGTGCCTGGAGTGTCCTGACAGGGGGCAAAGATACGCAGTATTTT. Translating gives CAWSVLTGGKDTQYF.

By share, this clonotype ranks as medium-sized. This chain uses TRBV15 with TRBJ1-4, with 11 positions matching TRBD1. J lost 10 bases, V lost 1 base, and 5 bases had no gene match. From germline, CDR1 is LNHNV and CDR2 YYDKDF (reference sequence). CDR3 size: 15 residues. The CDR3 loop is CATSRGGTGGLKLFF. The CDR3, as DNA: TGTGCCACCAGCAGAGGGGGGACAGGGGGTTTAAAACTGTTTTTT.

The chain couples TRBV6-1 to TRBJ2-7, with D possibly TRBD2 on 6 matching bases. The CDR3 is made up of 14 amino acids. The germline gives CDR1 MNHNS, CDR2 SASEGT. The germline V and J ends were trimmed by 6 bases and 7 bases, with 19 bases remaining between them. CDR3 nucleotides: TGTGCCAGCAGCCTCCGACTAGGTATTGGGGAGCAGTACTTC. This gives the protein CASSLRLGIGEQYF.